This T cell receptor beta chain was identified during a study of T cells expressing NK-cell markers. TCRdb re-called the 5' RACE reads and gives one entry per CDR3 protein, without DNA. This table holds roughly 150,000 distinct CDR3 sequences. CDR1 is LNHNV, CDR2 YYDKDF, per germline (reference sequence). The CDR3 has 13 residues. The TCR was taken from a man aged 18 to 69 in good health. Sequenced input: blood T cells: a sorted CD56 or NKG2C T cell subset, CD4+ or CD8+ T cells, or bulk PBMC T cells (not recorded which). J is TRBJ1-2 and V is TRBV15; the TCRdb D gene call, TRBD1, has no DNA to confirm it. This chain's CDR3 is CATTEGGGNGYTF.